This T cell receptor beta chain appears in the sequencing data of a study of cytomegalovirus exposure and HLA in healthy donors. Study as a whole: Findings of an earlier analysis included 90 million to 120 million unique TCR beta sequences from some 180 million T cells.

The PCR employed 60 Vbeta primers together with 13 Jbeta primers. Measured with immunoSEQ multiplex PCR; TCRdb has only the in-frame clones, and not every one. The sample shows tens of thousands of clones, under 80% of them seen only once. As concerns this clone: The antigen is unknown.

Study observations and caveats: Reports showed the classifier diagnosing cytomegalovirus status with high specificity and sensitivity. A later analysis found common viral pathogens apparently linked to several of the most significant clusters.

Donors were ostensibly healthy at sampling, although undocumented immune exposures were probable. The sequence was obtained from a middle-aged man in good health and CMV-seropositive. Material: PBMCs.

The CDR3 region is CASSPRDMSNEQFF. In DNA, the CDR3 is TGTGCCAGCAGTCCCCGGGACATGAGCAATGAGCAGTTCTTC. V and J are TRBV6-6 and TRBJ2-1, with a weak D call TRBD1 (6 bases). The CDR3 runs 14 residues. V was trimmed by 5 bases and J by 6 bases, leaving 14 bases between them. CDR1 MNHNY and CDR2 SVGAGI come from the germline V gene (reference sequence).